The clone carrying this T cell receptor beta chain was observed a few times. These data come from a study of cytomegalovirus exposure and HLA in healthy donors. In the study overall: Sequencing of some 200 million T cells in an earlier analysis found 100 million to 140 million unique TCR beta sequences. An early data release held tens of millions of unique TCRs from HLA-typed donors.

Germline V gives CDR1 LGHNA, CDR2 YNFKEQ. Unmatched junction bases numbered 2, after V lost 0 bases and J lost 6 bases. This CDR3 has 14 amino acids. PCR employed 60 Vbeta and 13 Jbeta primers. Clones were sequenced by immunoSEQ multiplex PCR, and TCRdb holds only the in-frame ones, with some missing. The repertoire holds 100,000 to 150,000 clones, with 82% as singletons. This receptor was taken from a boy aged 2 to 10 in good health and CMV-seronegative. This rearrangement joins TRBV4-2 to TRBJ1-1, with TRBD1 identical over 9 bases. The specimen sequenced was PBMCs. The CDR3 region is CASSQEGQGSEAFF. CDR3 sequence (DNA): TGTGCCAGCAGCCAAGAGGGACAGGGCTCTGAAGCTTTCTTT.